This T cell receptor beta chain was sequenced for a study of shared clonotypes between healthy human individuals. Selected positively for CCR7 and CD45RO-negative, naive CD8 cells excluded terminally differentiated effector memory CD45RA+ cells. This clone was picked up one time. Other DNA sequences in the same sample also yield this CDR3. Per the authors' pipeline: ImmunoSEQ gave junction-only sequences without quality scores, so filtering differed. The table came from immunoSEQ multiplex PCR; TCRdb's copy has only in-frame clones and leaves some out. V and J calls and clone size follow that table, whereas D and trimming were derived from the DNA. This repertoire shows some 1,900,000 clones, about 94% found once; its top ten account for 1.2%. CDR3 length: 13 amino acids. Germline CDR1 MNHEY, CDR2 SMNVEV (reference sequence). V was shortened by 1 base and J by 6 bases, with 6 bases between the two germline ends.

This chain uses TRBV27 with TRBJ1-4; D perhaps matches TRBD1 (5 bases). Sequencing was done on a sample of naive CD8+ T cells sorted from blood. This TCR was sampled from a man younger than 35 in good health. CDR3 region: CASSLLGDEKLFF. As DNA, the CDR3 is TGTGCCAGCAGTTTATTAGGGGATGAAAAACTGTTTTTT.